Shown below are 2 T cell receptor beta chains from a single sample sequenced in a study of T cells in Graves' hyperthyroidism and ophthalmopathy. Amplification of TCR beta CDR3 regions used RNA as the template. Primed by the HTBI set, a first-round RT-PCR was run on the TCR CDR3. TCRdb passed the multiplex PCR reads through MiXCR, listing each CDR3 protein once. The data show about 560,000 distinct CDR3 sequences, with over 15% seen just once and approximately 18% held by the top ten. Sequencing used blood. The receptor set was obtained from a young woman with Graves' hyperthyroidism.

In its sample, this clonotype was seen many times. This chain's CDR3 is CASSLTGQGANEQFF. The CDR3 DNA reads as TGCGCCAGCAGCTTGACCGGACAGGGGGCGAATGAGCAGTTCTTC. The chain links TRBV5-1 to TRBJ2-1; 11 bases align to TRBD1. In germline, CDR1 is SGHRS, CDR2 YFSETQ. The CDR3 is 15 amino acids. Trimming took 1 base from V and 7 from J; bases not matched to a gene: 4.

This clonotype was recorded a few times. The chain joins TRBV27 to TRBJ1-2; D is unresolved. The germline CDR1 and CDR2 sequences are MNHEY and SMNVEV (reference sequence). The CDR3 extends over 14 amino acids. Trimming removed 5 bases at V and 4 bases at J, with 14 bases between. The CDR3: CASSPSPGFYGYTF. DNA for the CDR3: TGTGCCAGCAGTCCCTCCCCCGGGTTCTATGGCTACACCTTC.